Sequencing of this T cell receptor (beta chain) was carried out in a study of blood T cell repertoires in COVID-19 (dated by TCRdb to 2019 to 2021). In the study overall: Samples covering the acute and convalescent phases of COVID-19 were provided by collaborators in the United States, Italy and Spain. The prospective study material was composed of cDNA or gDNA derived from T cells, B-cell-depleted T cells, or PBMCs. Subjects who had been exposed to COVID-19, were actively infected with it, or had recovered from it provided the deeply sampled blood TCRbeta repertoires that made up the dataset. A freely available public database, intended as a resource for researchers studying the immune response to SARS-CoV-2, is where the repertoires were released. The samples were drawn from two sources: the first 160 participants of the ongoing ImmuneRACE study, and 1,254 subjects contributed by 6 global collaborators. A de-identified subject ID, COVID-19 status, age in years and sex were almost always included in the sample metadata. HLA class I and class II types, where available, came from metadata supplied by the sample provider rather than from assay-based typing.

The immunoSEQ Assay, a bias-controlled multiplex PCR, was used to amplify TCRbeta CDR3 regions from genomic DNA. For the original study's pipeline: Nucleated cell counts per sample were estimated from amplification of reference gene primers within the assay. Sequence reads were collapsed and filtered to measure the absolute abundance of every unique TCRbeta CDR3 rearrangement. For each sample, productive Simpson clonality was calculated as the square root of Simpson's diversity index across productive rearrangements. TCRdb mirrors the immuneACCESS table, restricted to in-frame sequences. Some clones are absent from its copies; in checked studies, under half trace to an unresolved V gene, and the reason for the others is unknown. The DNA gave D and trimming, while V, J and clone size come from that table. Present in this sample are 250,000 to 350,000 clones, 80% to 90% of which were seen just once. The ten top clones hold about 4.1% of the sample.

In the prospective study, participants were about 18 to 90 years old, resided in 24 geographic areas of the United States, and were enrolled through a virtual design. To assign participants to cohorts, the prospective study relied on clinical history that participants themselves reported in a screening survey and a study questionnaire. Recovered participants in ImmuneRACE Cohort 3 were defined by two consecutive negative NP/OP PCR tests, clearance by a healthcare professional, or resolution of symptoms. In the prospective study, mobile phlebotomists collected whole blood, serum and a nasopharyngeal or oropharyngeal swab from each participant. Additional blood draws and questionnaires over an approximately two-month period could optionally be provided by prospective study participants. Before DNA extraction, blood samples from the prospective study were shipped at room temperature or frozen. The germline V gene gives CDR1 as SGHDN and CDR2 as FVKESK. Trimming removed 6 bases from V and 5 bases from J; the gene matches leave 19 bases unexplained. There are 19 amino acids in the CDR3, from cysteine to phenylalanine inclusive. Only the CDR3 region is kept as DNA, spanning 57 bases read in frame from base 1.

As for this clone: Its antigen has not been determined. No much larger clone is present one base from it, and per-base qualities are unavailable.

Results and caveats for the whole study, not just this receptor: The amount of clinical and demographic metadata varied by source and participant and was provided uncurated.

The clonotype originates from a woman aged 25 to 45 who had recovered from COVID-19. The sequence joins TRBV14 to TRBJ2-1, with TRBD1 matching 10 junction bases. Sample: PBMCs or T cells enriched from blood (not recorded which). The nucleotide sequence is given as TGTGCCAGCAGTCAACTTATCCGGGACAGGGGAGGTTTCGACAATGAGCAGTTCTTC. This yields the protein CASSQLIRDRGGFDNEQFF.